The 3 T cell receptor beta chains presented below share a single source sample, sequenced in a study of blood T cell repertoires in COVID-19. Some clones are missing from TCRdb's copy, which holds only in-frame ones; the method was immunoSEQ multiplex PCR. This sample has some 170,000 clones; around three quarters occur once, and the top ten carry roughly 7.5%. The source material was peripheral blood. These TCRs come from a man in his 60s with acute or convalescent COVID-19.

This chain connects TRBV24-1 to TRBJ2-5; D is possibly TRBD1 (6 bases). The CDR3 extends over 15 amino acids. Trimming stripped 2 bases from V and 4 bases from J, with 13 bases between. Germline CDR1 reads KGHDR; CDR2 reads SFDVKD. The CDR3 region has the DNA TGTGCCACCAGTGATTCCACCCAAGGGGGAGAGACCCAGTACTTC. This gives the protein CATSDSTQGGETQYF.

The V call is TRBV3-1 (or the pseudogene TRBV3-2), the J call TRBJ2-1, with 7 nucleotides matching TRBD2. Germline trimming cut 6 bases from V and 7 bases from J; bases unmatched to any gene: 18. Looked up from germline, CDR1 is LGHDT and CDR2 is YNNKEL (reference sequence). CDR3 length: 17 amino acids. CDR3 protein: CASSQTRSWGGENEQFF. The CDR3 DNA reads TGTGCCAGCAGTCAAACCAGAAGTTGGGGGGGGGAAAATGAGCAGTTCTTC.

This clone occurred a few times. The gene calls are TRBV7-8 and TRBJ2-7; 7 nucleotides align to TRBD1. Per germline, CDR1 SGHVS and CDR2 FQNEAQ. This CDR3 contains 15 residues. After removal of 1 base from V and 4 bases from J, the junction contained 7 bases not matched to a gene. The CDR3 reads CASSLGKGQPYEQYF. CDR3 bases: TGTGCCAGCAGCTTAGGAAAGGGACAGCCTTACGAGCAGTACTTC.